This T cell receptor (beta chain) was documented in a study of memory CD4+ T cells and cytomegalovirus serostatus. The sort gate was single viable CD3+CD4+CD8-CD45RO+ cells for memory CD4+ T cells. TCRdb's copy holds only in-frame clones and misses some; the assay was immunoSEQ multiplex PCR. In the table there are fewer than 40,000 clones, around three quarters of which are singletons. This CDR3 has 16 residues. Trimming cost V 2 bases and J 8 bases; bases outside gene matches: 11. Germline V lookup: CDR1 SGHDT, CDR2 YYEEEE. The origin of this receptor is an adult in good health and CMV-seronegative. The material sequenced was memory CD4+ T cells from blood. This chain links TRBV5-6 with TRBJ2-1, with 9 bases fitting TRBD1. In DNA form, the CDR3 reads TGTGCCAGCAGCTTAACAGGGGGCCCTAGAGAGGATGAGCAGTTCTTC. The encoded protein is CASSLTGGPREDEQFF.